The source of this T cell receptor (beta chain) is a study of beta chain features in type 1 diabetes. J lost 8 bases, V lost 0 bases, and 7 bases had no gene match. The germline gives CDR1 SGHDT, CDR2 YYEEEE. This CDR3 spans 15 amino acids. The whole isolated RNA underwent reverse transcription, so sequencing captured expressed TCRB transcripts. Only in-frame clones appear in the TCRdb table, and some are missing; sequencing was by immunoSEQ multiplex PCR. Among around 500,000 clones listed, roughly 10% were seen once. The chain employs TRBV5-6 and TRBJ2-4; 8 nucleotides match TRBD1. The receptor comes from a woman in her late teens or twenties in good health. Sequencing used naive CD4+ T cells from blood. Here the CDR3 DNA reads TGTGCCAGCAGCTTGGGGGACAGGCAGGTGGACATTCAGTACTTC. Amino acids: CASSLGDRQVDIQYF.